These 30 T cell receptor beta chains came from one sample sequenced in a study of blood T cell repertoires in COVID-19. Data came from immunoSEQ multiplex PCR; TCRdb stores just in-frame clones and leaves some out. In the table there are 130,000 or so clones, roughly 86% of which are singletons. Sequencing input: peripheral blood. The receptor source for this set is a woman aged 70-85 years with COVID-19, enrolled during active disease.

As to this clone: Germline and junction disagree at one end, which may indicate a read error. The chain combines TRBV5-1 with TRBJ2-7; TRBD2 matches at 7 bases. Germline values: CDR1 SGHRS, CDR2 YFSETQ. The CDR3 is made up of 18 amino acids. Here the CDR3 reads CASRLAIQGGIKAYEQYF. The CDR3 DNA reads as TGCGCCAGCAGATTGGCGATTCAGGGAGGGATTAAGGCCTACGAGCAGTACTTC.

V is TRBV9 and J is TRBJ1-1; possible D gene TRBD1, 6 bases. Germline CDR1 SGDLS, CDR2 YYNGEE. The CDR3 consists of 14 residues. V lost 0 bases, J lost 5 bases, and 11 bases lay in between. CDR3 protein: CASSVEIGGTEAFF. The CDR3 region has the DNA TGTGCCAGCAGCGTAGAAATAGGGGGAACTGAAGCTTTCTTT.

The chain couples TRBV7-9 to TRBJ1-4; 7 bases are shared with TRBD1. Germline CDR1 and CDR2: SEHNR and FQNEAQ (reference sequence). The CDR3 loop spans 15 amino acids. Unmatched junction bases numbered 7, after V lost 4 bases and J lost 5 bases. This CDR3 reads CASSSMGTVNEKLFF. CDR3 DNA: TGTGCCAGCAGCTCCATGGGGACAGTCAATGAAAAACTGTTTTTT.

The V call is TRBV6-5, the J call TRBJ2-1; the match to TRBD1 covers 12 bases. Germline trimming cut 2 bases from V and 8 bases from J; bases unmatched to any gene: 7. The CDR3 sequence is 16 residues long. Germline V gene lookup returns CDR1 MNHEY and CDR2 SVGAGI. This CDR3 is CASSYRDRGLGDEQFF. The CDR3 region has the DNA TGTGCCAGCAGTTACCGGGACAGGGGGCTAGGCGATGAGCAGTTCTTC.

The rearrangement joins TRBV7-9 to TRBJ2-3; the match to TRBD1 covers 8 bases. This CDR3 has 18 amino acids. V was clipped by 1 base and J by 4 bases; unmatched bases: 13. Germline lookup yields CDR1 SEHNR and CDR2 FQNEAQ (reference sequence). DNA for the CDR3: TGTGCCAGCAGCTTAGACGGTGGGTGGCAGGGGGCTGCAGATACGCAGTATTTT. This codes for CASSLDGGWQGAADTQYF.

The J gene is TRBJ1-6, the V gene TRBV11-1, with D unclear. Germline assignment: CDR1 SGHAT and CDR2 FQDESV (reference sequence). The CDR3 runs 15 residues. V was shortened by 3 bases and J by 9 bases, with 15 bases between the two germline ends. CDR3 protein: CASSLRLGESSPLHF. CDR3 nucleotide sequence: TGTGCCAGCAGCTTGCGCTTGGGAGAGAGTTCACCCCTCCACTTT.

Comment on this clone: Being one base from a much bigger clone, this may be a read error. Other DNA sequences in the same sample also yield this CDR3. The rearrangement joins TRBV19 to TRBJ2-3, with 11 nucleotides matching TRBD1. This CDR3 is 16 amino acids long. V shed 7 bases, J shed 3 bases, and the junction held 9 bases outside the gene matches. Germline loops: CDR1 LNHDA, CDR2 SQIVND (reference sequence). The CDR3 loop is CASTNPGTGGTDTQYF. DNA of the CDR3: TGTGCCAGTACCAATCCCGGGACAGGGGGGACAGATACGCAGTATTTT.

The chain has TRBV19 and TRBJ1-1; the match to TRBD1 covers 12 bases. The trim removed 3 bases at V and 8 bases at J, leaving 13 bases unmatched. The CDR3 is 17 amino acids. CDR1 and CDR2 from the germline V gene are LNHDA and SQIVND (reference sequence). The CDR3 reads CASSMSGTGGVSSEAFF. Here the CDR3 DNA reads TGTGCCAGTAGTATGAGCGGGACAGGGGGCGTTTCCTCCGAAGCTTTCTTT.

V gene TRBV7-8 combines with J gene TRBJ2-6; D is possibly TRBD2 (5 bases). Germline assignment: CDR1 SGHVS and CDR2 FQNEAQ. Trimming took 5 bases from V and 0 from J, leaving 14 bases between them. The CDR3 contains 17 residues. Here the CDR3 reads CASSPRVRVSGANVLTF. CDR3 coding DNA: TGTGCCAGCAGCCCTAGGGTGAGGGTCTCTGGGGCCAACGTCCTGACTTTC.

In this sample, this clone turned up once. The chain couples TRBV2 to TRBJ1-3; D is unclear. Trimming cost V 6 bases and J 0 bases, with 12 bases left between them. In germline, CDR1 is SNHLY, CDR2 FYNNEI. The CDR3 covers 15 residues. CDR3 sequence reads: CASSPRVDSGNTIYF. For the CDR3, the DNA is TGTGCCAGCAGCCCACGGGTAGACTCTGGAAACACCATATATTTT.

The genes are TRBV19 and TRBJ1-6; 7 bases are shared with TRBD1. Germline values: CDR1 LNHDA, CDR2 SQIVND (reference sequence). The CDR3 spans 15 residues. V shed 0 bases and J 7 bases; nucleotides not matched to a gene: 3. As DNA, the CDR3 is TGTGCCAGTAGTATAGAGCCAGGGGGGAATTCACCCCTCCACTTT. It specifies CASSIEPGGNSPLHF.

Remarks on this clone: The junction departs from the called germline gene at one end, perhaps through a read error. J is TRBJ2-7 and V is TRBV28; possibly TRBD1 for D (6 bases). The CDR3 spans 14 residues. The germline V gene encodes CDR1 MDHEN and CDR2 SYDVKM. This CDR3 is CASGQPGASHEQYF. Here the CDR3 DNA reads TGTGCCAGCGGACAACCAGGGGCCTCCCACGAGCAGTACTTC. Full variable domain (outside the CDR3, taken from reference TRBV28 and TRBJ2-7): DVKVTQSSRYLVKRTGEKVFLECVQDMDHENMFWYRQDPGLGLRLIYFSYDVKMKEKGDIPEGYSVSREKKERFSLILESASTNQTSMYLCASGQPGASHEQYFGPGTRLTVT.

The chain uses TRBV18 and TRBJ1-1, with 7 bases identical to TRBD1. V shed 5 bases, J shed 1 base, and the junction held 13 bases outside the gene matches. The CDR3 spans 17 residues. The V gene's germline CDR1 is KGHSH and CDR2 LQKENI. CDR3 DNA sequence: TGTGCCAGCTCAACTCAACCCGCGGGACAGCCGAACACTGAAGCTTTCTTT. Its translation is CASSTQPAGQPNTEAFF.

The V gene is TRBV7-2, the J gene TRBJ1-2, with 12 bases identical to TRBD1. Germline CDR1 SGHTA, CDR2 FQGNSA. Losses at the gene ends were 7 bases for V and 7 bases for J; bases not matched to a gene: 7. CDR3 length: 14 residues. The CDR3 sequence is CASTTGQGARGYTF. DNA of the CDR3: TGTGCCAGCACCACGGGACAGGGGGCGCGTGGCTACACCTTC.

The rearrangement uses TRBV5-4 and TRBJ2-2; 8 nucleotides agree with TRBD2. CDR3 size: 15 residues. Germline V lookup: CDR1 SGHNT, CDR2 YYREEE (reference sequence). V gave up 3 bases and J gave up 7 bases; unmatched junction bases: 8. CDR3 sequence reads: CASSYIAGLNGELFF. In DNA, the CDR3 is TGTGCCAGCAGCTATATAGCGGGGCTAAACGGGGAGCTGTTTTTT.

CDR3 amino acids: CASSSGQYGYTF. For the CDR3, the DNA is TGTGCCAGCAGTTCGGGACAGTATGGCTACACCTTC. The V call is TRBV28, the J call TRBJ1-2, with 7 nucleotides matching TRBD1. Germline CDR1 and CDR2: MDHEN and SYDVKM. After removal of 4 bases from V and 5 bases from J, the junction contained 1 base not matched to a gene. The CDR3 consists of 12 residues.

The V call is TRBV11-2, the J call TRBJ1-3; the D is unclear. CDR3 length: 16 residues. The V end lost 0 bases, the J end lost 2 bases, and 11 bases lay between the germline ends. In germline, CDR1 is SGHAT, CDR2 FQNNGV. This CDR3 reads CASSLDLGQAGNTIYF. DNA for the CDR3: TGTGCCAGCAGCTTAGACCTTGGGCAGGCTGGAAACACCATATATTTT.

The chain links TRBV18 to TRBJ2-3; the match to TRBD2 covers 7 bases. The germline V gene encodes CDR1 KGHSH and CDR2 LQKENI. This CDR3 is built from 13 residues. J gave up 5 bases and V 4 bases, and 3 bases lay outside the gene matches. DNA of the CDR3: TGTGCCAGCTCACAGGGGAGGGGAGATACGCAGTATTTT. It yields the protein CASSQGRGDTQYF.

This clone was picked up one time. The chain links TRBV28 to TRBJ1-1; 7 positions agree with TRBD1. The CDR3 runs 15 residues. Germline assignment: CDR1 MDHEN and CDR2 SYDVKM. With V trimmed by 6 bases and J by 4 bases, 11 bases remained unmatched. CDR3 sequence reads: CASRLSSTGPTEAFF. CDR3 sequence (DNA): TGTGCCAGCAGGCTTTCCTCGACAGGGCCCACTGAAGCTTTCTTT. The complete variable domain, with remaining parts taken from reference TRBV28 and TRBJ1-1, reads DVKVTQSSRYLVKRTGEKVFLECVQDMDHENMFWYRQDPGLGLRLIYFSYDVKMKEKGDIPEGYSVSREKKERFSLILESASTNQTSMYLCASRLSSTGPTEAFFGQGTRLTVV.

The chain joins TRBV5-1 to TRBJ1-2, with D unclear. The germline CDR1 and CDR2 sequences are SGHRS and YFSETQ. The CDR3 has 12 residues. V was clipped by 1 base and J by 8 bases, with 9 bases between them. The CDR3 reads CASSLWAGGYTF. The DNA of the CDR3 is TGCGCCAGCAGCTTGTGGGCGGGCGGCTACACCTTC.

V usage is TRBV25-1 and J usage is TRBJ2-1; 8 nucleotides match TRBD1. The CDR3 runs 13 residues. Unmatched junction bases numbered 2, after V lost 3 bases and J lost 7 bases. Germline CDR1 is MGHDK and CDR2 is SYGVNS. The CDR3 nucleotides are TGTGCCAGCAGTGACAGGGGGCGGAATGAGCAGTTCTTC. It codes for CASSDRGRNEQFF.

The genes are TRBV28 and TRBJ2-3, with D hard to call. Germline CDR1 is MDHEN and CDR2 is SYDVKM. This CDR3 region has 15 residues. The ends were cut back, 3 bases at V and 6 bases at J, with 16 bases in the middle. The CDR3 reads CASSFLGQRVDTQYF. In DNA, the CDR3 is TGTGCCAGCAGTTTCCTCGGTCAAAGAGTCGATACGCAGTATTTT.

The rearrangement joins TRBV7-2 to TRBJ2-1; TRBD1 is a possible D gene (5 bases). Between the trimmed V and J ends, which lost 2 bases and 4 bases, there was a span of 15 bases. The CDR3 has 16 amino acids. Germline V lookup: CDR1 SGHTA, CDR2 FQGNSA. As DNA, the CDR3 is TGTGCCAGCAGCTTAAGGTCGTCAGGGCTGTACAATGAGCAGTTCTTC. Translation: CASSLRSSGLYNEQFF.

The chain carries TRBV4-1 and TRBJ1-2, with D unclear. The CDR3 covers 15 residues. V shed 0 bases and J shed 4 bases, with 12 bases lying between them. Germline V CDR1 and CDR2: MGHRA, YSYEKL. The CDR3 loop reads CASSQDGGRGYGYTF. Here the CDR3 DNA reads TGCGCCAGCAGCCAAGATGGAGGGAGAGGCTATGGCTACACCTTC.

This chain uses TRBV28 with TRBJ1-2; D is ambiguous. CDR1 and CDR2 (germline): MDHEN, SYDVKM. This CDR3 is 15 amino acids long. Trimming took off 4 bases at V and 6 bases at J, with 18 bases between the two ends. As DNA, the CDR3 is TGTGCCAGCAGTTCCCCCCACACGCACATGAATGGCTACACCTTC. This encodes CASSSPHTHMNGYTF.

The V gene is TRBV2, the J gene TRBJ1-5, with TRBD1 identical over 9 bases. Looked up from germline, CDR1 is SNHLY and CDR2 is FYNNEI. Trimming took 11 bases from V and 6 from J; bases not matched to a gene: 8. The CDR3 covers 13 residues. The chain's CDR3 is CAGTTGGGQPQHF. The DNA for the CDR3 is TGTGCCGGCACGACAGGGGGAGGTCAGCCCCAGCATTTT.

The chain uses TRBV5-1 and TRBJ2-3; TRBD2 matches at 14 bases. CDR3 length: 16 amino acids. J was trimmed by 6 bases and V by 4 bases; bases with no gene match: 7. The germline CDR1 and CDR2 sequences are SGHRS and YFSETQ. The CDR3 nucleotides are TGCGCCAGCAGCCGGGGACTAGCGGGGGAGGGGGATACGCAGTATTTT. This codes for CASSRGLAGEGDTQYF.

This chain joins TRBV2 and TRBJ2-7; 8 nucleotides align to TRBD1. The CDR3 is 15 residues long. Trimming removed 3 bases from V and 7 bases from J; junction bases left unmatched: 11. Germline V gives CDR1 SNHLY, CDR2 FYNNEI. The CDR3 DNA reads TGTGCCAGCAGTGACACGACAGGGGTTTTGGGAGAGCAGTACTTC. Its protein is CASSDTTGVLGEQYF.

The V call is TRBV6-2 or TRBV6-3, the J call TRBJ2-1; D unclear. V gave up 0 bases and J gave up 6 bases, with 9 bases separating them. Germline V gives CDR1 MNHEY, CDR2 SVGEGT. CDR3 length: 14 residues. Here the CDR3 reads CASSYSPSLNEQFF. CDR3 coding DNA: TGTGCCAGCAGTTACTCCCCCTCACTCAATGAGCAGTTCTTC.

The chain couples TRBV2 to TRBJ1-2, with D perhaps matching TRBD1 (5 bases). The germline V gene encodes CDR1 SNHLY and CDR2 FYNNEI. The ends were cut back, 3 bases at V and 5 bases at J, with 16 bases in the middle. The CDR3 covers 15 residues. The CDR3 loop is CASSDSPGFSYGYTF. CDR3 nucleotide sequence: TGTGCCAGCAGTGACTCCCCAGGGTTTTCTTATGGCTACACCTTC.